The TCR beta chain under discussion was sequenced for a study of blood T cell repertoires in COVID-19. About the research overall: The study drew acute and convalescent COVID-19 samples from the United States, Italy and Spain. PBMCs, B-cell-depleted T cells, or T cells were the source of the cDNA or gDNA that made up the material.

The germline V gene has CDR1 SGHKS and CDR2 YYEKEE (reference sequence). V dropped 4 bases and J dropped 2; count of bases not matched to a gene: 6. The CDR3 is made up of 16 amino acids. Libraries were prepared by immunoSEQ multiplex PCR; TCRdb keeps only in-frame clonotypes and omits some of them. The sample records some 250,000 clones, over 70% being singletons. The chain couples TRBV5-5 to TRBJ2-7, with 13 bases matching TRBD2. The clonotype was recovered from a woman at least 80 years old with acute or convalescent COVID-19. Material for sequencing was peripheral blood. The CDR3 bases are TGTGCCAGCAGCCTGGTCGGGACTAGCGGGACCTACGAGCAGTACTTC. This sequence encodes CASSLVGTSGTYEQYF.